These T cell receptor beta chains were read from a single sample in a study of Tregs in tolerant kidney transplant recipients. Produced via immunoSEQ multiplex PCR; TCRdb's table is partial and in-frame only. The table lists tens of thousands of clones, about 89% of them singletons. The sequenced sample consisted of Tregs from blood. The receptors derive from a human donor in good health. CDR3s include the opening cysteine and the closing phenylalanine or tryptophan. D genes are given only for firm matches. The size field is filled for only some rows; it gives once, few, many or a size class.

clone size	D gene	J gene	V gene	CDR3 DNA	CDR3 protein
few	.	TRBJ1-3	TRBV6-6	TGTGCCAGCACGGGACCGAATGGAAACACCATATATTTT	CASTGPNGNTIYF
.	TRBD2	TRBJ2-3	TRBV29-1	TGCAGCGTTGCTTCGCGGGGGTATGGTACAGATACGCAGTATTTT	CSVASRGYGTDTQYF
.	TRBD2	TRBJ2-3	TRBV27	TGTGCCAGCAGTCGTCGGGGAGCGGGAGCCCTTCGCGGAGATACGCAGTATTTT	CASSRRGAGALRGDTQYF
.	.	TRBJ2-3	TRBV5-1	TGCGCCAGCGGTGCAGGGCTAGCGATCACAGATACGCAGTATTTT	CASGAGLAITDTQYF
.	.	TRBJ2-5	TRBV4-1	TGCGCCAGCACCTTAGACAGGTTCCAAGAGACCCAGTACTTC	CASTLDRFQETQYF
.	.	TRBJ1-5	TRBV14	TGTGCCAGCAGCCAAGAAGAGGGGCCGTGGGGATATCGCAATCAGCCCCAGCATTTT	CASSQEEGPWGYRNQPQHF
.	.	TRBJ2-3	TRBV5-3	TGTGCCAGAAGCTGTCGGGGGGCCACAGATACGCAGTATTTT	CARSCRGATDTQYF
.	TRBD1	TRBJ2-1	TRBV5-4	TGTGCCAGCAGCCGATTGGCCCGGGACAGATCCTACAATGAGCAGTTCTTC	CASSRLARDRSYNEQFF
.	.	TRBJ2-1	TRBV19	TGTGCCAGTAGGCGGTCAACCTACAATGAGCAGTTCTTC	CASRRSTYNEQFF
once	.	TRBJ2-1	TRBV30	TGTGCCTGGAGTGGCATCCTCTCTAGCGAGGCCTACAATGAGCAGTTCTTC	CAWSGILSSEAYNEQFF